This paragraph reports one T cell receptor beta chain. Its cognate antigen has yet to be identified. Per-base quality was not reported, and no clone a single base away is much larger than it. These data belong to a study of blood T cell repertoires in COVID-19 (dated by TCRdb to the early 2020s). Background on the whole study: The collaborator samples originated in the United States, Italy and Spain and spanned the acute and convalescent phases of COVID-19. Subjects who had been exposed to COVID-19, were actively infected with it, or had recovered from it provided the deeply sampled blood TCRbeta repertoires that made up the dataset. The samples were drawn from two sources: the first 160 participants of the ongoing ImmuneRACE study, and fewer than 1,500 subjects contributed by 6 global collaborators. The material from the prospective study consisted of cDNA or gDNA derived from T cells, B-cell-depleted T cells, or PBMCs. A freely available public database, intended as a resource for researchers studying the immune response to SARS-CoV-2, is where the repertoires were released. A de-identified subject ID, COVID-19 status, age in years and sex were almost always included in the sample metadata. Where HLA class I and class II types were available, the types were taken from metadata supplied by the sample provider, not from assay-based typing. The research as a whole found: How much clinical and demographic metadata was included differed by source and by participant, and the metadata was provided uncurated.

TCRbeta CDR3 regions were amplified from genomic DNA by means of the immunoSEQ Assay, a bias-controlled multiplex PCR. Under the source paper's analysis protocol: The number of nucleated cells in each sample was estimated by amplification of reference gene primers within the assay. To quantify the absolute abundance of each unique TCRbeta CDR3 rearrangement, sequence reads were collapsed and filtered. For each sample, productive Simpson clonality was calculated as the square root of Simpson's diversity index over productive rearrangements. TCRdb stores this immuneACCESS table with in-frame sequences only. Part of the clones is absent; in the studies checked, under half of the shortfall reflects unresolved V genes, and no reason is known for the rest. V and J calls and clone size come straight from that table; D and trimming were deduced from the DNA. The sample yields about 120,000 clones; 90% were counted once. The top ten clones comprise approximately 1.9% of the sample.

Each collaborating institution followed its own protocols to collect whole blood in K2EDTA tubes. For TCRbeta analysis, collaborators shipped samples as frozen whole blood, isolated PBMCs, or DNA extracted from either of those sample types. From the germline V gene (reference sequence), CDR1 is GTSNPN and CDR2 is SVGIG. V is shortened by 1 base, J by 2 bases, and the region joining them spans 20 bases. The CDR3 runs 17 amino acids, cysteine and phenylalanine included. The only DNA kept is the CDR3, 51 bases in frame from the first base. The receptor was isolated from a human donor with active COVID-19. The donor label of this sample is uncertain. The material sequenced was peripheral blood. The sequence joins TRBV30 to TRBJ1-2; a weak D assignment points to TRBD1 (6 bases agree). At the DNA level, the sequence is TGTGCCTGGAGTGCGACTCGAAGGACAGCGCTAAACTATGGCTACACCTTC. Its translation reads: CAWSATRRTALNYGYTF.